This T cell receptor beta chain was captured in a study of cytomegalovirus exposure and HLA in healthy donors. Study outcomes and limitations: Cytomegalovirus-associated status was assigned to about 150 TCR beta chains.

The CDR3 covers 15 residues. Trimming cost V 2 bases and J 4 bases, with 15 bases left between them. CDR1 and CDR2 from the germline V gene are MDHEN and SYDVKM. The table came from immunoSEQ multiplex PCR; TCRdb's copy has only in-frame clones and leaves some out. Seen here are 250,000 to 300,000 clones, 85% to 90% observed once, and the top ten hold roughly 0.38%. Regarding this clone: The antigen remains unidentified.

The chain joins TRBV28 to TRBJ2-7, with D perhaps TRBD1 (6 bases). This TCR came from a young woman in good health and CMV-seronegative. The source material was PBMCs. The CDR3 DNA is TGTGCCAGCAGTTTAAAAGGGGACATTGATTACGAGCAGTACTTC. Its protein is CASSLKGDIDYEQYF.